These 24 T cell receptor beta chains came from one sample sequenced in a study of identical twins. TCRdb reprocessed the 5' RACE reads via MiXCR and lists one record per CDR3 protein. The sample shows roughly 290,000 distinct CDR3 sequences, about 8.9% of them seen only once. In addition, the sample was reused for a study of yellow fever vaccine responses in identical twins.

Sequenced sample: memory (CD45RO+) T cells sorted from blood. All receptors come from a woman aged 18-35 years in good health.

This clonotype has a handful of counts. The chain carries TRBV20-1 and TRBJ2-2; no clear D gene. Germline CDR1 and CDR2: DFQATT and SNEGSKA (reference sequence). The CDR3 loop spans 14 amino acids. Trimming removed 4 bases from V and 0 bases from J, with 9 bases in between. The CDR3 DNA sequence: TGCAGTGCTAAAGCAGAAGCGAACACCGGGGAGCTGTTTTTT. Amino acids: CSAKAEANTGELFF.

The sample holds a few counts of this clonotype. The CDR3 spells CASSQAEIIKGYTF. The CDR3, as DNA: TGCGCCAGCAGCCAAGCAGAAATTATTAAGGGCTACACCTTC. This chain uses TRBV4-1 with TRBJ1-2; no reliable D call. This CDR3 is 14 amino acids long. Germline CDR1 is MGHRA and CDR2 is YSYEKL. Trimming took off 1 base at V and 8 bases at J, with 14 bases between the two ends.

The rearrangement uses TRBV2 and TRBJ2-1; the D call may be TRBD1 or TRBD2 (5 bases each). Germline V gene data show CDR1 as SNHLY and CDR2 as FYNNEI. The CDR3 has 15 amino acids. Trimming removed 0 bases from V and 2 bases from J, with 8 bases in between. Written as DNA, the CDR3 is TGTGCCAGCAGTGAAGCGGGGGTCGCCTACAATGAGCAGTTCTTC. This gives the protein CASSEAGVAYNEQFF.

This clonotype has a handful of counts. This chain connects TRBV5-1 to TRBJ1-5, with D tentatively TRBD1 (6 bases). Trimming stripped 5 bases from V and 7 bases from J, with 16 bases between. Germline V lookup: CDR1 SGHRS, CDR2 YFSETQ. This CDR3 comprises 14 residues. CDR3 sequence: CASSKGDGGQPQHF. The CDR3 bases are TGCGCCAGCAGTAAGGGGGACGGGGGACAGCCCCAGCATTTT.

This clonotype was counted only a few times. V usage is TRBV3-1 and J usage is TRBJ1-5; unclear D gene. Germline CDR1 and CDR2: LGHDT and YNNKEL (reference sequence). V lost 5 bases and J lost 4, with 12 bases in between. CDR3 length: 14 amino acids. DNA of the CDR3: TGTGCCAGCAGCTTCGGGGTAGGGAATCAGCCCCAGCATTTT. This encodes CASSFGVGNQPQHF.

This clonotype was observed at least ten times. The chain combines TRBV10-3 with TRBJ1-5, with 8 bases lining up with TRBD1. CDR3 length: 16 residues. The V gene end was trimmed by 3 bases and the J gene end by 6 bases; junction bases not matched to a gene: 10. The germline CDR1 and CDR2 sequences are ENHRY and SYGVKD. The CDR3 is CAISDPGQGTPQPQHF. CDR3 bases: TGTGCCATCAGTGATCCTGGACAGGGAACCCCTCAGCCCCAGCATTTT.

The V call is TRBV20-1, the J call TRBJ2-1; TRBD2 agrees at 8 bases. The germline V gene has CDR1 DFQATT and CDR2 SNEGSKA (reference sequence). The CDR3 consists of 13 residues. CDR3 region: CSTGGATNNEQFF. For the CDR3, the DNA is TGCAGCACGGGGGGGGCTACTAACAATGAGCAGTTCTTC.

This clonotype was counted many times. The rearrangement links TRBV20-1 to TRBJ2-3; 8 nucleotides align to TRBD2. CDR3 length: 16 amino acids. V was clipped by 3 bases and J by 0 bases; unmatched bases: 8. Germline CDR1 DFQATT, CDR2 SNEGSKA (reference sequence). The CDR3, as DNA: TGCAGTGCTAGTCCCATACTAGCGGCTAGCACAGATACGCAGTATTTT. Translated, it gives CSASPILAASTDTQYF.

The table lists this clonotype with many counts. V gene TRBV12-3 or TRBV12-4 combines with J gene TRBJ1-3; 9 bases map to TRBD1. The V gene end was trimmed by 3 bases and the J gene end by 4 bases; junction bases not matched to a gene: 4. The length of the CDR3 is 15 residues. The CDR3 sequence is CASSFGTGKGNTIYF. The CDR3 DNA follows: TGTGCCAGCAGTTTTGGGACAGGGAAAGGAAACACCATATATTTT.

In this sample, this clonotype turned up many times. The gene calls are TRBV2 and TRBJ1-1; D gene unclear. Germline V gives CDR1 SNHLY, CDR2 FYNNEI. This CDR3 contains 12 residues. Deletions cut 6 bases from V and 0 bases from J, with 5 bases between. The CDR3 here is CASRHMNTEAFF. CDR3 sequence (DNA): TGTGCCAGCAGGCACATGAACACTGAAGCTTTCTTT.

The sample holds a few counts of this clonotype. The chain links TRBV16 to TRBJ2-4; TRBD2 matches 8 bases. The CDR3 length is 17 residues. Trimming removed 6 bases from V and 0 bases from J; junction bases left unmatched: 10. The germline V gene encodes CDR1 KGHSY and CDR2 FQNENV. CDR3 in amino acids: CASRPPRSGGAKNIQYF. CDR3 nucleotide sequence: TGTGCCAGCAGGCCCCCACGCAGCGGGGGAGCCAAAAACATTCAGTACTTC.

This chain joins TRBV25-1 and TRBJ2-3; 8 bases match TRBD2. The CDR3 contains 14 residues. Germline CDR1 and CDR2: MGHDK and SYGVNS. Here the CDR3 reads CPKAGDCLWDTQYF. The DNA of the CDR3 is TGTCCTAAAGCGGGGGACTGCCTGTGGGATACGCAGTATTTT.

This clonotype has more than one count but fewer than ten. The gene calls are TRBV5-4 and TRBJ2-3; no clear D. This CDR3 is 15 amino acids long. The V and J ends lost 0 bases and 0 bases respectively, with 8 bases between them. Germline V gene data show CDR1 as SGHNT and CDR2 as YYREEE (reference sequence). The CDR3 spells CASSLEYGSTDTQYF. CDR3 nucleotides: TGTGCCAGCAGCTTGGAATACGGTAGCACAGATACGCAGTATTTT.

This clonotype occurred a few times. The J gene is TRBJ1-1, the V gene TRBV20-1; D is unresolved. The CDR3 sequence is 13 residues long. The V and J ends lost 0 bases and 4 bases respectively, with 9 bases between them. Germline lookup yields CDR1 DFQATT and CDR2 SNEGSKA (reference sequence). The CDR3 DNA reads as TGCAGTGCTAGAGATTTTGTGGGCACTGAAGCTTTCTTT. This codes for CSARDFVGTEAFF.

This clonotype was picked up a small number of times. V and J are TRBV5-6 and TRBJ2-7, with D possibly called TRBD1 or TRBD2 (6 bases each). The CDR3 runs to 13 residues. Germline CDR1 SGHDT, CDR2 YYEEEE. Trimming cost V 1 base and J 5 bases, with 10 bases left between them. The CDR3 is CASSLRGRNEQYF. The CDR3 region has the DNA TGTGCCAGCAGCTTGAGGGGGAGGAACGAGCAGTACTTC.

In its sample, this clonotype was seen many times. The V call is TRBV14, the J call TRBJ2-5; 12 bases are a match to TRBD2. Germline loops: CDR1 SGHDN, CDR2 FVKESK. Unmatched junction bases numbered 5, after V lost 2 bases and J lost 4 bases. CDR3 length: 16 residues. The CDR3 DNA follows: TGTGCCAGCAGCCAACTGACTAGCGGGAGAGGAGAGACCCAGTACTTC. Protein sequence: CASSQLTSGRGETQYF. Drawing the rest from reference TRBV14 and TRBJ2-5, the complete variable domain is EAGVTQFPSHSVIEKGQTVTLRCDPISGHDNLYWYRRVMGKEIKFLLHFVKESKQDESGMPNNRFLAERTGGTYSTLKVQPAELEDSGVYFCASSQLTSGRGETQYFGPGTRLLVL.

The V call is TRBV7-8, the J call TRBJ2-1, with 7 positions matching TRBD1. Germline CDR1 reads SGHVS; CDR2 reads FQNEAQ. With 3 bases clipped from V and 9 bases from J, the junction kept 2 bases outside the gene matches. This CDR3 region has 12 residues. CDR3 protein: CASSFDRVEQFF. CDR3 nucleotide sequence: TGTGCCAGCAGCTTTGACAGGGTTGAGCAGTTCTTC.

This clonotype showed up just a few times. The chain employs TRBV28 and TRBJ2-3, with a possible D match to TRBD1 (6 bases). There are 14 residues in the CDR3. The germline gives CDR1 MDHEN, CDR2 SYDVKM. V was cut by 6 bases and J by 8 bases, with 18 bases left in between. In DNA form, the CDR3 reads TGTGCCAGCAGCACAGGGAATGCGGGTAGTACGCAGTATTTT. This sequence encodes CASSTGNAGSTQYF.

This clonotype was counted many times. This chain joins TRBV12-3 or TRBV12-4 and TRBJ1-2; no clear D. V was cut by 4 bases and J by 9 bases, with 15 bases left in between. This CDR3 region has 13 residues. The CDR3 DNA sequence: TGTGCCAGCAGTTCTGTCTTGGGCCGGAGCTACACCTTC. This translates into CASSSVLGRSYTF.

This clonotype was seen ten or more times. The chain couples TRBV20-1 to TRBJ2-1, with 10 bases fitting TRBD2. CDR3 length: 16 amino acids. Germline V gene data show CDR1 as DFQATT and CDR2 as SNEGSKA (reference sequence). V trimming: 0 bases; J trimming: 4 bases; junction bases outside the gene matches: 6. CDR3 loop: CSARDISGGLYNEQFF. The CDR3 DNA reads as TGCAGTGCTAGAGATATTAGCGGGGGGCTTTACAATGAGCAGTTCTTC.

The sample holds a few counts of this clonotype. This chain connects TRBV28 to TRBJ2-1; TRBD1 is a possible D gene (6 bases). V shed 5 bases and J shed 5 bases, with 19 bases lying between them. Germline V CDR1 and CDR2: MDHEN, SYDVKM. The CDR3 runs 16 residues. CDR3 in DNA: TGTGCCAGCAGTACCACCGGGACAAAGTACGACAATGAGCAGTTCTTC. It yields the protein CASSTTGTKYDNEQFF.

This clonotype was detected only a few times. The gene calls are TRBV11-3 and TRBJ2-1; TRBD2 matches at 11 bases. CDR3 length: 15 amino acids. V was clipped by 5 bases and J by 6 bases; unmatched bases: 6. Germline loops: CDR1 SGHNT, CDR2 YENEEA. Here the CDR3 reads CASSPTSGMANEQFF. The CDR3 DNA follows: TGTGCCAGCAGCCCGACTAGCGGGATGGCCAATGAGCAGTTCTTC.

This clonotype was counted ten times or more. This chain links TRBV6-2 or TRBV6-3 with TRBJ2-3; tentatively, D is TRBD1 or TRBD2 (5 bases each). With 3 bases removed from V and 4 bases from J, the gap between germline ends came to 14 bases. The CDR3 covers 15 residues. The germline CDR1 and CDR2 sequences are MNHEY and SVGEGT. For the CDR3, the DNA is TGTGCCAGCAGTTATTTGGGGGTGAACGCAGATACGCAGTATTTT. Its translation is CASSYLGVNADTQYF.

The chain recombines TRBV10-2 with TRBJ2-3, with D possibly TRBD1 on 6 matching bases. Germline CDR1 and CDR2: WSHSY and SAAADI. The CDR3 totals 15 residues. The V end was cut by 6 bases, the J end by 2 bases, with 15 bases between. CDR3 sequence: CASSSQGRYTDTQYF. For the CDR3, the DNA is TGCGCCAGCAGCTCACAGGGCCGCTACACAGATACGCAGTATTTT.